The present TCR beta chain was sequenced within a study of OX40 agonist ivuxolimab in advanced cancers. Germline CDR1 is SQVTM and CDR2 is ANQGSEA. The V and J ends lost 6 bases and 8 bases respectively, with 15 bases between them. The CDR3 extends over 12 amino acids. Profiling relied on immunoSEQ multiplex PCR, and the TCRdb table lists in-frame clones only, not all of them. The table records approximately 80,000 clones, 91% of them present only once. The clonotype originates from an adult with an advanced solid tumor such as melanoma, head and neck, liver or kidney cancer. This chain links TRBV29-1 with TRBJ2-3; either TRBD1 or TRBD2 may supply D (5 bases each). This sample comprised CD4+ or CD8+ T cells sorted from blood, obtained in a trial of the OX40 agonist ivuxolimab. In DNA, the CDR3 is TGCAGCGTGACACCCAGGGCGGGTACGCAGTATTTT. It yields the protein CSVTPRAGTQYF.